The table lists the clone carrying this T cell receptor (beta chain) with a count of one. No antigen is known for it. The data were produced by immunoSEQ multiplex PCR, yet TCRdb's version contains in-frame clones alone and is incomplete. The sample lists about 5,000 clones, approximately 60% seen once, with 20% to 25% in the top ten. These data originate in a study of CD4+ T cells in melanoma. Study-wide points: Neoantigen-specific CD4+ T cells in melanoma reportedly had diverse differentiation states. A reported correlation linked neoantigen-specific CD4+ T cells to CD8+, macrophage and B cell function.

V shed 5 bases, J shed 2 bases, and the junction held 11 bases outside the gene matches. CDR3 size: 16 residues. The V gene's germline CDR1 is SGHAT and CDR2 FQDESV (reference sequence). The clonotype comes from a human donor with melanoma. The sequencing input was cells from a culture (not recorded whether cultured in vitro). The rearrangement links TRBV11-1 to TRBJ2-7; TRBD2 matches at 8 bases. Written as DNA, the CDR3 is TGTGCCAGCAGCCCACCATTAGCGGGGCCAACCTACGAGCAGTACTTC. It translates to CASSPPLAGPTYEQYF.